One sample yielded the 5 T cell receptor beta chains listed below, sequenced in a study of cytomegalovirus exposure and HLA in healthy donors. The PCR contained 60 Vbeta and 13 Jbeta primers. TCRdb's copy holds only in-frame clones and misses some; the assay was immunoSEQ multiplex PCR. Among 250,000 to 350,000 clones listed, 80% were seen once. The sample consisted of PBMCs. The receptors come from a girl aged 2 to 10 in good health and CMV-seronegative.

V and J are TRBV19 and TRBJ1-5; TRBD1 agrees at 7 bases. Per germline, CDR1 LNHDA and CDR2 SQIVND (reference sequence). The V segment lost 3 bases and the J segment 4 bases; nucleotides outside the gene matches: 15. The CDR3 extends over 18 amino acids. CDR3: CASSIPIPGGRPNQPQHF. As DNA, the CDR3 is TGTGCCAGTAGTATCCCCATACCAGGGGGAAGGCCGAATCAGCCCCAGCATTTT. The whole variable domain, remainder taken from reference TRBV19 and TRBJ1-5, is DGGITQSPKYLFRKEGQNVTLSCEQNLNHDAMYWYRQDPGQGLRLIYYSQIVNDFQKGDIAEGYSVSREKKESFPLTVTSAQKNPTAFYLCASSIPIPGGRPNQPQHFGDGTRLSIL.

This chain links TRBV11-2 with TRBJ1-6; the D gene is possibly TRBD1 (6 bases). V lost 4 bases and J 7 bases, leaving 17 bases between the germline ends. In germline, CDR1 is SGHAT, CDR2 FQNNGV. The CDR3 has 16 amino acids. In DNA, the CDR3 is TGTGCCAGCAGCTCGTACCGGGACACCCGAAATTCACCCCTCCACTTT. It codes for CASSSYRDTRNSPLHF.

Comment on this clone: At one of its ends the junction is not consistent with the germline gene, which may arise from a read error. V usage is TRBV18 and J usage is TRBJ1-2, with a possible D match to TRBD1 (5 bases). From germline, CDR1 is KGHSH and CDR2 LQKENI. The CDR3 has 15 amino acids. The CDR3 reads CTSSPPTVDLYGYTF. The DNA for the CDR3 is TGTACCAGCTCACCTCCGACAGTTGACCTCTATGGCTACACCTTC.

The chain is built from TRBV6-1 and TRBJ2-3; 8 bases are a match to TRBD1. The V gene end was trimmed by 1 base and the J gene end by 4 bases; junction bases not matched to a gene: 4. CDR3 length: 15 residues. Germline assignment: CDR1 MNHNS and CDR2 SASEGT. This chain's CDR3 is CASSEDRGIPDTQYF. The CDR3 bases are TGTGCCAGCAGTGAAGACAGGGGGATTCCAGATACGCAGTATTTT.

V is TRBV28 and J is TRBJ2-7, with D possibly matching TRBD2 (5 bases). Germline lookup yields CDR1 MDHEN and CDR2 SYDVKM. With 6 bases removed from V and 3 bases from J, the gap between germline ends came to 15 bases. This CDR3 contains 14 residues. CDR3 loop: CASRSGGSSYEQYF. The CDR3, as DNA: TGTGCCAGCAGGTCAGGAGGTTCGAGCTACGAGCAGTACTTC.